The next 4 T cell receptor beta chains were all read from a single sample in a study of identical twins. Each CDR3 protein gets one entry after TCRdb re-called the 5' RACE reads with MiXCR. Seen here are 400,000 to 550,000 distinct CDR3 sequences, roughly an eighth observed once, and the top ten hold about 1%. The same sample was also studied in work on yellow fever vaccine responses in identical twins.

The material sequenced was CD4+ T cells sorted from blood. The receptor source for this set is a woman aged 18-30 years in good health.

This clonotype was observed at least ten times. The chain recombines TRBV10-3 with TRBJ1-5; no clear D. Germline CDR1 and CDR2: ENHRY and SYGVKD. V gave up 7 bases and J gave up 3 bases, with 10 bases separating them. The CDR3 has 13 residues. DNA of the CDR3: TGTGCCATCACTACAGACGTCAATCAGCCCCAGCATTTT. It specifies CAITTDVNQPQHF.

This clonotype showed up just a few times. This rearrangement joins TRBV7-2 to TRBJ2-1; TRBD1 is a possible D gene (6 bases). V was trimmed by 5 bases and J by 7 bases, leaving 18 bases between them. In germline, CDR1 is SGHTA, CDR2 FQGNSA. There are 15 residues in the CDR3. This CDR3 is CASSRGSGVENEQFF. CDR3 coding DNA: TGTGCCAGCAGCAGGGGGAGCGGAGTTGAGAATGAGCAGTTCTTC.

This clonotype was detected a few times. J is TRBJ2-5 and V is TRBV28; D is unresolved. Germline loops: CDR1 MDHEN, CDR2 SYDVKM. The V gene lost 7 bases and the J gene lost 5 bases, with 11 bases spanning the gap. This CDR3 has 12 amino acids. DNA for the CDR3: TGTGCCAGCAAAGGGCAAACGGAGACCCAGTACTTC. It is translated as CASKGQTETQYF.

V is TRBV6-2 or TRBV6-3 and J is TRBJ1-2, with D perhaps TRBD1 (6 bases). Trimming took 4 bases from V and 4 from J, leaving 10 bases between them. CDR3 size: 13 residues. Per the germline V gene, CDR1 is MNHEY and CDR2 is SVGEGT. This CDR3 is CASSSGTSYGYTF. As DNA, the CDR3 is TGTGCCAGCAGTTCGGGGACAAGCTATGGCTACACCTTC.